These 30 T cell receptor beta chains originate from one sample sequenced in a study of OX40 agonist ivuxolimab in advanced cancers. Some clones are missing from TCRdb's copy, which holds only in-frame ones; the method was immunoSEQ multiplex PCR. The sample lists 80,000 or so clones; around 93% were seen once. The source material was CD4+ or CD8+ T cells sorted from blood, sampled in a trial of the OX40 agonist ivuxolimab. All receptors derive from an adult with an advanced solid tumor such as melanoma, head and neck, liver or kidney cancer.

This clone was seen once. V gene TRBV27 combines with J gene TRBJ1-3, with no clear D. The CDR3 length is 16 residues. Germline V gives CDR1 MNHEY, CDR2 SMNVEV (reference sequence). V was trimmed by 3 bases and J by 1 base, leaving 13 bases between them. CDR3 sequence reads: CASSLTFSPSGNTIYF. In DNA, the CDR3 is TGTGCCAGCAGTTTGACATTCTCCCCTTCTGGAAACACCATATATTTT.

The chain carries TRBV4-1 and TRBJ1-4; D is undetermined. CDR3 size: 15 residues. Germline CDR1 and CDR2: MGHRA and YSYEKL. V was trimmed by 4 bases and J by 3 bases, leaving 12 bases between them. The CDR3 coding sequence is TGCGCCAGCAGCCTGTCCCGGCGTGCTAATGAAAAACTGTTTTTT. It codes for CASSLSRRANEKLFF.

The chain combines TRBV7-9 with TRBJ2-7; TRBD1 aligns across 11 bases. The germline V gene encodes CDR1 SEHNR and CDR2 FQNEAQ (reference sequence). Unmatched junction bases numbered 2, after V lost 5 bases and J lost 5 bases. This CDR3 has 13 residues. The CDR3 here is CASSRTGGHEQYF. The CDR3 bases are TGTGCCAGCAGCCGGACAGGGGGCCACGAGCAGTACTTC. Full variable domain (rest looked up from reference TRBV7-9 and TRBJ2-7): DTGVSQNPRHKITKRGQNVTFRCDPISEHNRLYWYRQTLGQGPEFLTYFQNEAQLEKSRLLSDRFSAERPKGSFSTLEIQRTEQGDSAMYLCASSRTGGHEQYFGPGTRLTVT.

The CDR3 protein is CASMPSPGLVETQYF. In DNA, the CDR3 is TGTGCCAGCATGCCCAGCCCGGGACTAGTGGAGACCCAGTACTTC. V usage is TRBV7-9 and J usage is TRBJ2-5; 8 nucleotides match TRBD2. This CDR3 comprises 15 residues. Germline V lookup: CDR1 SEHNR, CDR2 FQNEAQ (reference sequence). With 7 bases clipped from V and 5 bases from J, the junction kept 12 bases outside the gene matches.

The chain uses TRBV7-8 and TRBJ2-7, with unresolved D. The CDR3 has 12 residues. CDR1 SGHVS and CDR2 FQNEAQ come from the germline V gene. Trimming took 2 bases from V and 2 from J, leaving 4 bases between them. The CDR3 is CASSLSPYEQYF. The DNA of the CDR3 is TGTGCCAGCAGCTTAAGTCCCTACGAGCAGTACTTC. The full variable domain, with the rest looked up from reference TRBV7-8 and TRBJ2-7, is GAGVSQSPRYKVAKRGQDVALRCDPISGHVSLFWYQQALGQGPEFLTYFQNEAQLDKSGLPSDRFFAERPEGSVSTLKIQRTQQEDSAVYLCASSLSPYEQYFGPGTRLTVT.

The rearrangement links TRBV7-9 to TRBJ1-1, with TRBD1 identical over 10 bases. J lost 4 bases, V lost 5 bases, and 7 bases had no gene match. This CDR3 has 15 amino acids. CDR1 is SEHNR and CDR2 is FQNEAQ in the germline V gene (reference sequence). CDR3 DNA sequence: TGTGCCAGCAGCCCGGGACAGGGGAGGTTCACTGAAGCTTTCTTT. Encoded protein: CASSPGQGRFTEAFF.

CDR3 sequence reads: CASSLYPGLLLEHYEQYF. The CDR3 DNA reads TGCGCCAGCAGCTTGTATCCCGGACTACTCCTTGAACACTACGAGCAGTACTTC. The chain carries TRBV5-1 and TRBJ2-7; possibly TRBD2 for D (6 bases). Germline CDR1 SGHRS, CDR2 YFSETQ. The V end was cut by 1 base, the J end by 3 bases, with 23 bases between. This CDR3 has 18 residues.

The chain has TRBV6-5 and TRBJ2-7; D is possibly TRBD2 (6 bases). V lost 1 base to trimming and J lost 7 bases, with 11 bases between them. There are 13 residues in the CDR3. Germline-derived CDR1 and CDR2 are MNHEY and SVGAGI. The CDR3 DNA reads as TGTGCCAGCAGTTACTTTAACGGAGGGGAGCAGTACTTC. Protein product: CASSYFNGGEQYF.

The chain uses TRBV4-1 and TRBJ1-5; 8 nucleotides line up with TRBD1. CDR3 length: 14 amino acids. The junction had 6 bases not matched to a gene; V was cut back by 5 bases and J by 6 bases. Looked up from germline, CDR1 is MGHRA and CDR2 is YSYEKL. In DNA, the CDR3 is TGCGCCAGCAGCTCCAGGACAGGGCCTCAGCCCCAGCATTTT. It yields the protein CASSSRTGPQPQHF.

This chain connects TRBV4-3 to TRBJ2-7; 9 positions agree with TRBD1. The V segment lost 3 bases and the J segment 6 bases; nucleotides outside the gene matches: 9. The CDR3 spans 15 residues. Germline values: CDR1 LGHNA, CDR2 YSLEER. The CDR3 sequence: CASSQFPGQGGEQYF. CDR3 in DNA: TGCGCCAGCAGCCAGTTCCCGGGACAGGGAGGCGAGCAGTACTTC.

This sequence joins TRBV7-6 and TRBJ1-1, with D maybe TRBD1 (5 bases). The CDR3 spans 19 residues. V lost 3 bases and J 1 base, leaving 24 bases between the germline ends. Germline values: CDR1 SGHVS, CDR2 FNYEAQ. In nucleotides, the CDR3 is TGTGCCAGCAGCTTGACGGGAGGGGTACGCTTGAGGTGGAACACTGAAGCTTTCTTT. This codes for CASSLTGGVRLRWNTEAFF.

The V gene is TRBV4-1, the J gene TRBJ2-7; D gene unclear. Between the trimmed V and J ends, which lost 4 bases and 0 bases, there was a span of 10 bases. CDR3 size: 14 residues. From germline, CDR1 is MGHRA and CDR2 YSYEKL. The CDR3 nucleotides read TGCGCCAGCAGCCCCCCCCTGGGCTCCTACGAGCAGTACTTC. Translated: CASSPPLGSYEQYF.

In this sample, this clone turned up once. The chain has TRBV5-4 and TRBJ1-1, with 12 positions matching TRBD1. This CDR3 is built from 17 residues. Germline CDR1 and CDR2: SGHNT and YYREEE (reference sequence). V shed 1 base, J shed 6 bases, and the junction held 10 bases outside the gene matches. The CDR3 nucleotides are TGTGCCAGCAGCTTGATAGGAGGGGACAGGGGGCTTTCTGAAGCTTTCTTT. It specifies CASSLIGGDRGLSEAFF.

The chain recombines TRBV30 with TRBJ2-1, with TRBD1 matching over 8 bases. This CDR3 is 12 amino acids long. Trimming at V came to 7 bases and at J to 8 bases, leaving 7 bases not matched to a gene. CDR1 GTSNPN and CDR2 SVGIG come from the germline V gene (reference sequence). Here the CDR3 DNA reads TGTGCCTTGGACAGGGAGGTTTATGAGCAGTTCTTC. The encoded protein is CALDREVYEQFF. The full variable domain, rest sourced from reference TRBV30 and TRBJ2-1, is SQTIHQWPATLVQPVGSPLSLECTVEGTSNPNLYWYRQAAGRGLQLLFYSVGIGQISSEVPQNLSASRPQDRQFILSSKKLLLSDSGFYLCALDREVYEQFFGPGTRLTVL.

The V gene is TRBV9, the J gene TRBJ2-7; no clear D gene. Germline V gene data show CDR1 as SGDLS and CDR2 as YYNGEE. This CDR3 is 16 amino acids long. Trimming cost V 0 bases and J 0 bases, with 13 bases left between them. Here the CDR3 reads CASSVDQLASSYEQYF. The CDR3 coding sequence is TGTGCCAGCAGCGTAGATCAGCTGGCCTCCTCCTACGAGCAGTACTTC.

The gene calls are TRBV29-1 and TRBJ2-6; perhaps TRBD1 as D (5 bases). The ends were cut back, 4 bases at V and 0 bases at J, with 10 bases in the middle. The germline V gene encodes CDR1 SQVTM and CDR2 ANQGSEA. The CDR3 length is 15 residues. Here the CDR3 reads CSVGDTGSGANVLTF. In nucleotides, the CDR3 is TGCAGCGTTGGGGATACAGGCTCTGGGGCCAACGTCCTGACTTTC.

The rearrangement links TRBV4-1 to TRBJ2-7, with 8 bases lining up with TRBD2. The CDR3 has 14 amino acids. Trimming at V came to 4 bases and at J to 1 base, leaving 3 bases not matched to a gene. Germline lookup yields CDR1 MGHRA and CDR2 YSYEKL. Here the CDR3 reads CASSLQRESYEQYF. As DNA, the CDR3 is TGCGCCAGCAGCCTCCAGCGGGAGTCCTACGAGCAGTACTTC.

The rearrangement uses TRBV4-3 and TRBJ2-5, with 7 bases identical to TRBD1. This CDR3 is 18 amino acids long. V shed 0 bases, J shed 0 bases, and the junction held 10 bases outside the gene matches. Germline CDR1 and CDR2: LGHNA and YSLEER. CDR3 protein: CASSQDPPDRSYQETQYF. The CDR3 coding sequence is TGCGCCAGCAGCCAAGACCCCCCGGACAGGTCGTACCAAGAGACCCAGTACTTC.

The chain recombines TRBV29-1 with TRBJ2-5; 10 nucleotides match TRBD2. J lost 5 bases, V lost 4 bases, and 13 bases had no gene match. Germline V gene data show CDR1 as SQVTM and CDR2 as ANQGSEA. There are 16 residues in the CDR3. The CDR3 DNA reads as TGCAGCGTTGGTAGGGGGACTAGCGCCGGTGCGGAGACCCAGTACTTC. It encodes CSVGRGTSAGAETQYF.

The V gene is TRBV19, the J gene TRBJ2-1, with 8 nucleotides matching TRBD1. The CDR3 is 15 amino acids. Germline V lookup: CDR1 LNHDA, CDR2 SQIVND (reference sequence). The J segment lost 8 bases and the V segment lost 2 bases, leaving 8 bases of the junction unmatched. In nucleotides, the CDR3 is TGTGCCAGTAGTATATCATCAGGGGGCATAGATGAGCAGTTCTTC. Translation gives CASSISSGGIDEQFF.

This sequence joins TRBV5-6 and TRBJ1-5; D may be TRBD1 (6 bases). The CDR3 runs to 16 residues. CDR1 and CDR2 (germline): SGHDT, YYEEEE. V was clipped by 4 bases and J by 3 bases, with 17 bases between them. This chain's CDR3 is CASSGGPGAPNQPQHF. CDR3 nucleotides: TGTGCCAGCAGCGGGGGGCCGGGGGCCCCCAATCAGCCCCAGCATTTT.

V gene TRBV6-5 combines with J gene TRBJ1-4; unclear D gene. This CDR3 spans 11 amino acids. V gave up 4 bases and J gave up 8 bases, with 5 bases separating them. Germline lookup yields CDR1 MNHEY and CDR2 SVGAGI. The CDR3 region has the DNA TGTGCCAGCAGTTTAGGAGAAAAACTGTTTTTT. It is translated as CASSLGEKLFF.

This clone was observed a handful of times. V and J are TRBV20-1 and TRBJ1-1; D unresolved. Germline CDR1 reads DFQATT; CDR2 reads SNEGSKA (reference sequence). Trimming removed 3 bases at V and 0 bases at J, with 2 bases between. The CDR3 runs 11 residues. The CDR3 loop reads CSARLNTEAFF. The CDR3 DNA is TGCAGTGCTAGGCTGAACACTGAAGCTTTCTTT.

This clone was seen more than once but under ten times. The CDR3 is CASRRPGQVYEQYF. The CDR3 nucleotides read TGTGCCAGCAGACGTCCGGGACAGGTCTACGAGCAGTACTTC. The chain has TRBV28 and TRBJ2-7, with TRBD1 matching over 8 bases. Germline CDR1 and CDR2: MDHEN and SYDVKM. V shed 6 bases and J 3 bases; nucleotides not matched to a gene: 7. The CDR3 runs to 14 residues.

This clone was recorded only once. J is TRBJ2-7 and V is TRBV27; 9 bases fit TRBD2. The V gene end was trimmed by 3 bases and the J gene end by 1 base; junction bases not matched to a gene: 4. Looked up from germline, CDR1 is MNHEY and CDR2 is SMNVEV (reference sequence). There are 15 residues in the CDR3. Here the CDR3 DNA reads TGTGCCAGCAGTTTGCGGGAGGGAGGTTCCTACGAGCAGTACTTC. Translating gives CASSLREGGSYEQYF.

V gene TRBV15 combines with J gene TRBJ1-6, with 7 positions matching TRBD1. V trimming: 5 bases; J trimming: 7 bases; junction bases outside the gene matches: 8. Germline lookup yields CDR1 LNHNV and CDR2 YYDKDF (reference sequence). This CDR3 is built from 15 residues. The CDR3 spells CATSGETGLNSPLHF. CDR3 DNA sequence: TGTGCCACCAGCGGTGAGACAGGGCTGAATTCACCCCTCCACTTT.

V gene TRBV2 combines with J gene TRBJ2-7; TRBD2 matches at 7 bases. The CDR3 has 15 amino acids. Trimming removed 1 base from V and 3 bases from J; junction bases left unmatched: 6. Per the germline V gene, CDR1 is SNHLY and CDR2 is FYNNEI. The CDR3 protein is CASSEGRGVIYEQYF. The CDR3 bases are TGTGCCAGCAGTGAAGGACGGGGGGTCATCTACGAGCAGTACTTC.

The chain is built from TRBV5-4 and TRBJ2-3; D is possibly TRBD2 (6 bases). The ends were cut back, 2 bases at V and 11 bases at J, with 15 bases in the middle. The CDR3 consists of 13 residues. CDR1 is SGHNT and CDR2 is YYREEE in the germline V gene (reference sequence). The chain's CDR3 is CASSLGTPLLQYF. The CDR3 DNA is TGTGCCAGCAGCTTAGGGACTCCCCTTTTGCAGTATTTT.

This rearrangement joins TRBV15 to TRBJ2-7; TRBD2 matches 7 bases. CDR1 and CDR2 from the germline V gene are LNHNV and YYDKDF (reference sequence). This CDR3 is 15 amino acids long. Trimming cost V 5 bases and J 7 bases; bases outside gene matches: 14. The CDR3 DNA reads as TGTGCCACCAGCCTTTTGGGAACTAGCGCCGAAGAGCAGTACTTC. It codes for CATSLLGTSAEEQYF.

The chain links TRBV30 to TRBJ2-5; D ambiguous. CDR1 and CDR2 (germline): GTSNPN, SVGIG (reference sequence). V was shortened by 2 bases and J by 1 base, with 2 bases between the two germline ends. This CDR3 contains 11 residues. The CDR3 loop is CAWSLQETQYF. CDR3 bases: TGTGCCTGGAGTCTCCAAGAGACCCAGTACTTC. Full variable domain (outside the CDR3, taken from reference TRBV30 and TRBJ2-5): SQTIHQWPATLVQPVGSPLSLECTVEGTSNPNLYWYRQAAGRGLQLLFYSVGIGQISSEVPQNLSASRPQDRQFILSSKKLLLSDSGFYLCAWSLQETQYFGPGTRLLVL.